The 32 T cell receptor beta chains in this list originate from one sample, sequenced in a study of monozygotic twins with cystic fibrosis. TCRdb's table, derived via immunoSEQ multiplex PCR, lists solely in-frame clones and lacks some. The sample holds 25,000 to 30,000 clones; roughly 96% are singletons and the top ten take roughly 2.5%. Input material: blood. Source of these receptors: a girl aged 2-10 years with cystic fibrosis.

The V and J genes are TRBV5-1 and TRBJ2-5; the D gene is possibly TRBD2 (5 bases). Germline V gene sequence: CDR1 SGHRS, CDR2 YFSETQ. The V gene lost 0 bases and the J gene lost 2 bases, with 11 bases spanning the gap. The CDR3 extends over 15 amino acids. The CDR3 loop reads CASSLGLGEQETQYF. The CDR3 DNA reads as TGCGCCAGCAGCTTGGGGCTTGGGGAGCAAGAGACCCAGTACTTC.

V is TRBV5-6 and J is TRBJ1-1; 9 nucleotides match TRBD1. Germline V gene sequence: CDR1 SGHDT, CDR2 YYEEEE. V lost 4 bases and J lost 1; bases outside the gene matches: 8. The CDR3 length is 16 residues. DNA for the CDR3: TGTGCCAGCAGCCCGGACAGGGGATTTTCGAACACTGAAGCTTTCTTT. Its translation is CASSPDRGFSNTEAFF.

This chain links TRBV6-1 with TRBJ2-1; possible D gene TRBD1, 6 bases. This CDR3 region has 14 residues. Germline CDR1 is MNHNS and CDR2 is SASEGT. Trimming removed 7 bases at V and 3 bases at J, with 13 bases between. CDR3 protein: CASTRTGIYNEQFF. CDR3 coding DNA: TGTGCCAGCACAAGAACAGGGATCTACAATGAGCAGTTCTTC.

V and J are TRBV7-9 and TRBJ2-1, with TRBD2 as a possible D gene (7 bases). The CDR3 runs to 17 residues. The germline V gene encodes CDR1 SEHNR and CDR2 FQNEAQ (reference sequence). The ends were cut back, 4 bases at V and 8 bases at J, with 24 bases in the middle. The CDR3 coding sequence is TGTGCCAGCAGCTGGAGGGACTATGAAAGGGGGGTCGATGAGCAGTTCTTC. This codes for CASSWRDYERGVDEQFF.

The chain recombines TRBV7-9 with TRBJ2-1; no clear D gene. With 8 bases removed from V and 9 bases from J, the gap between germline ends came to 5 bases. Per the germline V gene, CDR1 is SEHNR and CDR2 is FQNEAQ (reference sequence). The CDR3 sequence is 9 residues long. As DNA, the CDR3 is TGTGCCAGCGTCCGTGAGCAGTTCTTC. Translating it yields CASVREQFF.

The rearrangement links TRBV5-6 to TRBJ1-1, with TRBD1 as a possible D gene (6 bases). V was cut by 2 bases and J by 0 bases, with 11 bases left in between. Germline V gene lookup returns CDR1 SGHDT and CDR2 YYEEEE. CDR3 length equals 15 residues. The CDR3 DNA reads as TGTGCCAGCAGCTTCCAGGGGAGGATGAACACTGAAGCTTTCTTT. Amino acid sequence: CASSFQGRMNTEAFF.

The chain employs TRBV6-1 and TRBJ2-5; TRBD1 aligns across 11 bases. The ends lost 4 bases at V and 7 bases at J; junction bases unmatched: 11. Germline loops: CDR1 MNHNS, CDR2 SASEGT. The CDR3 has 16 amino acids. The CDR3 coding sequence is TGTGCCAGCAGTGGGCGGGACAGGGGGGCGCCATGGACCCAGTACTTC. This gives the protein CASSGRDRGAPWTQYF.

CDR3 sequence (DNA): TGTGCCAGCTCACCGGGGAAAGTACTAAACTATGGCTACACCTTC. It codes for CASSPGKVLNYGYTF. The V gene is TRBV18, the J gene TRBJ1-2; D unclear. The CDR3 has 15 residues. Trimming shortened V by 3 bases and J by 2 bases, and 13 bases separated the two germline ends. The germline gives CDR1 KGHSH, CDR2 LQKENI.

The rearrangement links TRBV28 to TRBJ2-7, with D unresolved. CDR1 and CDR2 from the germline V gene are MDHEN and SYDVKM. This CDR3 spans 12 amino acids. Trimming removed 6 bases from V and 2 bases from J, with 8 bases in between. DNA of the CDR3: TGTGCCAGCAGCAGGATGACCTACGAGCAGTACTTC. It translates to CASSRMTYEQYF.

The chain combines TRBV6-4 with TRBJ2-3; no reliable D call. V was shortened by 3 bases and J by 6 bases, with 10 bases between the two germline ends. Germline values: CDR1 MRHNA, CDR2 SNTAGT. This CDR3 contains 13 residues. CDR3 loop: CASSETGRDTQYF. The DNA for the CDR3 is TGTGCCAGCAGTGAAACGGGCCGGGATACGCAGTATTTT.

The chain combines TRBV25-1 with TRBJ2-7, with TRBD2 as a possible D gene (5 bases). Germline CDR1 reads MGHDK; CDR2 reads SYGVNS. V was trimmed by 10 bases and J by 2 bases, leaving 12 bases between them. This CDR3 has 12 amino acids. CDR3 coding DNA: TGTGCCACCCGCCCGGGGACCTACGAGCAGTACTTC. It encodes CATRPGTYEQYF.

This clone was detected only once. This chain links TRBV10-3 with TRBJ2-7; tentative D call: TRBD1 (6 bases). Germline-derived CDR1 and CDR2 are ENHRY and SYGVKD. The CDR3 loop spans 14 amino acids. V shed 6 bases and J shed 5 bases, with 17 bases lying between them. The CDR3 loop reads CAISTTGSLDEQYF. The CDR3 bases are TGTGCCATCAGCACTACAGGGTCTCTGGACGAGCAGTACTTC.

CDR3 DNA: TGTGCCAGCAGCTTAGATCGGGGGGGCTACAATGAGCAGTTCTTC. Protein sequence: CASSLDRGGYNEQFF. The chain uses TRBV11-3 and TRBJ2-1, with 8 nucleotides matching TRBD2. This CDR3 spans 15 amino acids. Germline values: CDR1 SGHNT, CDR2 YENEEA. With 0 bases clipped from V and 3 bases from J, the junction kept 1 base outside the gene matches.

V gene TRBV5-1 combines with J gene TRBJ2-5, with D maybe TRBD2 (7 bases). Deletions cut 4 bases from V and 3 bases from J, with 19 bases between. Germline CDR1 and CDR2: SGHRS and YFSETQ. The length of the CDR3 is 16 residues. The CDR3 loop reads CASSPSWGGREETQYF. Here the CDR3 DNA reads TGCGCCAGCAGCCCCAGTTGGGGGGGGCGCGAAGAGACCCAGTACTTC.

Only one count was recorded for this clone. The rearrangement links TRBV6-5 to TRBJ2-1, with D hard to call. The CDR3 loop spans 15 amino acids. V lost 5 bases, J lost 0 bases, and 11 bases lay in between. The germline V gene has CDR1 MNHEY and CDR2 SVGAGI. The CDR3 region is CASSLTRSSYNEQFF. In nucleotides, the CDR3 is TGTGCCAGCAGTCTTACTCGGAGCTCCTACAATGAGCAGTTCTTC.

V and J are TRBV18 and TRBJ1-1; 8 nucleotides line up with TRBD1. The CDR3 length is 16 residues. The V and J ends lost 3 bases and 1 base, in that order; junction bases with no gene match: 7. Germline V gene sequence: CDR1 KGHSH, CDR2 LQKENI. This CDR3 reads CASSPLPQGANTEAFF. In DNA, the CDR3 is TGTGCCAGCTCACCCCTACCTCAGGGGGCGAACACTGAAGCTTTCTTT. The full variable domain, in which reference TRBV18 and TRBJ1-1 provide the parts outside the CDR3, is NAGVMQNPRHLVRRRGQEARLRCSPMKGHSHVYWYRQLPEEGLKFMVYLQKENIIDESGMPKERFSAEFPKEGPSILRIQQVVRGDSAAYFCASSPLPQGANTEAFFGQGTRLTVV.

The J gene is TRBJ2-4, the V gene TRBV5-6; D call uncertain. Trimming removed 4 bases from V and 0 bases from J, with 8 bases in between. The CDR3 runs 14 residues. The germline CDR1 and CDR2 sequences are SGHDT and YYEEEE. In DNA form, the CDR3 reads TGTGCCAGCAGCCCCTCATTAGCCAAAAACATTCAGTACTTC. This gives the protein CASSPSLAKNIQYF.

A few counts support this clone. CDR3 loop: CASSPEINTEAFF. The CDR3 coding sequence is TGTGCCAGCAGCCCCGAAATCAACACTGAAGCTTTCTTT. The V gene is TRBV5-4, the J gene TRBJ1-1; D is unresolved. The length of the CDR3 is 13 residues. Germline assignment: CDR1 SGHNT and CDR2 YYREEE (reference sequence). Trimming took 4 bases from V and 2 from J, leaving 9 bases between them. The variable domain in full, completed from reference TRBV5-4 and TRBJ1-1, reads ETGVTQSPTHLIKTRGQQVTLRCSSQSGHNTVSWYQQALGQGPQFIFQYYREEENGRGNFPPRFSGLQFPNYSSELNVNALELDDSALYLCASSPEINTEAFFGQGTRLTVV.

The chain joins TRBV11-2 to TRBJ2-1, with D possibly matching TRBD2 (6 bases). The CDR3 spans 14 residues. Trimming shortened V by 4 bases and J by 6 bases, and 13 bases separated the two germline ends. Germline values: CDR1 SGHAT, CDR2 FQNNGV. The DNA for the CDR3 is TGTGCCAGCAGCTCGGGACTGGGGTTCAATGAGCAGTTCTTC. Translating it yields CASSSGLGFNEQFF.

V and J are TRBV2 and TRBJ1-2; TRBD1 aligns across 7 bases. The CDR3 is 16 amino acids. The germline gives CDR1 SNHLY, CDR2 FYNNEI. Trimming removed 8 bases from V and 6 bases from J; junction bases left unmatched: 18. The CDR3 protein is CASRWRTGLIDDGYTF. Written as DNA, the CDR3 is TGTGCCAGCCGGTGGCGGACAGGTTTAATTGACGATGGCTACACCTTC.

The CDR3 sequence is CASSLELAGGHNEQFF. DNA for the CDR3: TGTGCCAGCAGCTTGGAACTAGCGGGAGGCCACAATGAGCAGTTCTTC. This chain links TRBV11-3 with TRBJ2-1, with TRBD2 matching 12 bases. Germline trimming cut 3 bases from V and 5 bases from J; bases unmatched to any gene: 5. The CDR3 has 16 residues. The germline CDR1 and CDR2 sequences are SGHNT and YENEEA.

This chain uses TRBV23-1 with TRBJ1-1, with D uncertain. TRBV23-1 is an open reading frame, and its role is uncertain. Trimming took off 7 bases at V and 1 base at J, with 10 bases between the two ends. The CDR3 has 13 amino acids. The CDR3 is CASMSLPNTEAFF. CDR3 in DNA: TGCGCCAGCATGTCACTTCCGAACACTGAAGCTTTCTTT.

CDR3 sequence: CASNNRDRAYYEQYF. The CDR3 DNA is TGTGCCAGCAATAACCGGGACAGGGCTTACTACGAGCAGTACTTC. This chain uses TRBV2 with TRBJ2-7, with 9 nucleotides matching TRBD1. J was trimmed by 3 bases and V by 7 bases; bases with no gene match: 10. Germline CDR1 is SNHLY and CDR2 is FYNNEI. This CDR3 has 15 amino acids.

This clone was found a few times. The chain combines TRBV6-5 with TRBJ2-1, with 10 bases matching TRBD2. CDR3 size: 15 residues. V lost 5 bases to trimming and J lost 7 bases; unmatched junction nucleotides: 8. Looked up from germline, CDR1 is MNHEY and CDR2 is SVGAGI. The CDR3: CASSLEAGGPNEQFF. The CDR3 DNA sequence: TGTGCCAGCAGTCTCGAAGCGGGAGGGCCTAATGAGCAGTTCTTC.

V and J are TRBV9 and TRBJ2-1; D unclear. V lost 4 bases to trimming and J lost 5 bases, with 4 bases between them. The CDR3 covers 11 residues. Germline CDR1 SGDLS, CDR2 YYNGEE. The chain's CDR3 is CASSPNNEQFF. The CDR3 nucleotides read TGTGCCAGCAGCCCGAACAATGAGCAGTTCTTC. Supplemented by reference TRBV9 and TRBJ2-1, the full variable domain reads DSGVTQTPKHLITATGQRVTLRCSPRSGDLSVYWYQQSLDQGLQFLIQYYNGEERAKGNILERFSAQQFPDLHSELNLSSLELGDSALYFCASSPNNEQFFGPGTRLTVL.

The V and J genes are TRBV14 and TRBJ2-7; D ambiguous. The V gene's germline CDR1 is SGHDN and CDR2 FVKESK. The V gene lost 2 bases and the J gene lost 4 bases, with 21 bases spanning the gap. The CDR3 runs to 17 residues. CDR3 in amino acids: CASSQWASGPFLYEQYF. CDR3 sequence (DNA): TGTGCCAGCAGCCAATGGGCGTCCGGGCCATTCCTTTACGAGCAGTACTTC.

The chain has TRBV7-3 and TRBJ2-1, with D perhaps given as TRBD1 or TRBD2 (5 bases each). The CDR3 extends over 13 amino acids. Germline CDR1 and CDR2: SGHTA and FQGTGA. Trimming shortened V by 2 bases and J by 7 bases, and 9 bases separated the two germline ends. The CDR3 bases are TGTGCCAGCAGCTTAGCGAGGGGAAATGAGCAGTTCTTC. This gives the protein CASSLARGNEQFF.

The chain recombines TRBV10-3 with TRBJ2-2, with 11 bases aligning to TRBD2. Germline values: CDR1 ENHRY, CDR2 SYGVKD. This CDR3 is built from 18 residues. The V and J ends lost 3 bases and 1 base, in that order; junction bases with no gene match: 7. CDR3 DNA: TGTGCCATCAGTGACCACGGGGGACTAGCGGAGAACACCGGGGAGCTGTTTTTT. Its translation: CAISDHGGLAENTGELFF.

The chain carries TRBV5-4 and TRBJ2-1, with 9 bases identical to TRBD1. J lost 2 bases, V lost 4 bases, and 7 bases had no gene match. Germline values: CDR1 SGHNT, CDR2 YYREEE (reference sequence). The CDR3 has 16 amino acids. The CDR3 bases are TGTGCCAGCAGCCCTAGACAGGGGGGCACCTACAATGAGCAGTTCTTC. It encodes CASSPRQGGTYNEQFF.

The chain joins TRBV5-1 to TRBJ2-7, with TRBD1 matching 11 bases. CDR3 length: 16 residues. Germline trimming cut 1 base from V and 2 bases from J; bases unmatched to any gene: 5. Germline V gives CDR1 SGHRS, CDR2 YFSETQ. CDR3 in DNA: TGCGCCAGCAGCTTGACCCCGGGACAGGGGGCCTACGAGCAGTACTTC. Encoded protein: CASSLTPGQGAYEQYF.

Comments on this clone: A clone one base away is much larger, so this may be a read error. The chain has TRBV7-8 and TRBJ2-7, with TRBD2 matching over 10 bases. The germline gives CDR1 SGHVS, CDR2 FQNEAQ. CDR3 length equals 14 residues. V dropped 5 bases and J dropped 4; count of bases not matched to a gene: 5. This CDR3 is CASSASGRGYEQYF. In nucleotides, the CDR3 is TGTGCCAGCAGCGCTAGCGGGAGAGGGTACGAGCAGTACTTC.

The chain carries TRBV29-1 and TRBJ1-2, with D uncertain. The CDR3 is 12 amino acids. The germline gives CDR1 SQVTM, CDR2 ANQGSEA. The ends were cut back, 2 bases at V and 2 bases at J, with 6 bases in the middle. CDR3 residues: CSVERGNYGYTF. The CDR3 DNA reads as TGCAGCGTTGAACGGGGAAACTATGGCTACACCTTC. Based on the CDR3 plus reference TRBV29-1 and TRBJ1-2, the full variable domain is SAVISQKPSRDICQRGTSLTIQCQVDSQVTMMFWYRQQPGQSLTLIATANQGSEATYESGFVIDKFPISRPNLTFSTLTVSNMSPEDSSIYLCSVERGNYGYTFGSGTRLTVV.